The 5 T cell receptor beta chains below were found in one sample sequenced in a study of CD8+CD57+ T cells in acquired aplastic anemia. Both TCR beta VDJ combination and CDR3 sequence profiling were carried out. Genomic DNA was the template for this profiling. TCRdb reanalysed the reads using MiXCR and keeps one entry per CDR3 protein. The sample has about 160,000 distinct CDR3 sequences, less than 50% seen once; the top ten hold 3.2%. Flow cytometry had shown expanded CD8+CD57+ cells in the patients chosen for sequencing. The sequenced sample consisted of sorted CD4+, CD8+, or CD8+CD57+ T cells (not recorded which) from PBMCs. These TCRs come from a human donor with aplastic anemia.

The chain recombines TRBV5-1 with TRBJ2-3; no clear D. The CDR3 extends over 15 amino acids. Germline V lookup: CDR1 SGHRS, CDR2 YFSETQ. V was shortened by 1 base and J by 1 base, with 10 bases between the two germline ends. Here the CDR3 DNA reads TGCGCCAGCAGCTTGACACCCTCGGGCACAGATACGCAGTATTTT. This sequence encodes CASSLTPSGTDTQYF. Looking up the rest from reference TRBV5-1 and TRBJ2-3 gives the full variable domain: KAGVTQTPRYLIKTRGQQVTLSCSPISGHRSVSWYQQTPGQGLQFLFEYFSETQRNKGNFPGRFSGRQFSNSRSEMNVSTLELGDSALYLCASSLTPSGTDTQYFGPGTRLTVL.

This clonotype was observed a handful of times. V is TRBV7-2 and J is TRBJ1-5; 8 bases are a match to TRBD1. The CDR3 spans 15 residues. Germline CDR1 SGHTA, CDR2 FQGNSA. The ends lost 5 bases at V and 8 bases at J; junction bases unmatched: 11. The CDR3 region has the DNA TGTGCCAGCAGCGTTATCTGGACAGGGCGGGAGCCCCAGCATTTT. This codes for CASSVIWTGREPQHF.

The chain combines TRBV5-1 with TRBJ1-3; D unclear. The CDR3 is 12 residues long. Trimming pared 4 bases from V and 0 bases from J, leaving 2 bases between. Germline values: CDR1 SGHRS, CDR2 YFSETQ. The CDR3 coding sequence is TGCGCCAGCAGCGACTCTGGAAACACCATATATTTT. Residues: CASSDSGNTIYF.

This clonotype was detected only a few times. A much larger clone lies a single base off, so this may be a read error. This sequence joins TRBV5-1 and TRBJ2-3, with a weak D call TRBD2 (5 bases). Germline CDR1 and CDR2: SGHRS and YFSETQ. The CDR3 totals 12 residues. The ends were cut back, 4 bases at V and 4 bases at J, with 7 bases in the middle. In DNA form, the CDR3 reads TGCGCCAGCAGCCATAGCGCAGATACGCAGTATTTT. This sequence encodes CASSHSADTQYF.

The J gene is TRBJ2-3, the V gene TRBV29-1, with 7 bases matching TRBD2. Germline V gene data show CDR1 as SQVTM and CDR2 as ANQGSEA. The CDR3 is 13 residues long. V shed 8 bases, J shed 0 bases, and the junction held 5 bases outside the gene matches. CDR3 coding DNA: TGCAGCCGGAGCGGGACCAGCACAGATACGCAGTATTTT. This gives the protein CSRSGTSTDTQYF.